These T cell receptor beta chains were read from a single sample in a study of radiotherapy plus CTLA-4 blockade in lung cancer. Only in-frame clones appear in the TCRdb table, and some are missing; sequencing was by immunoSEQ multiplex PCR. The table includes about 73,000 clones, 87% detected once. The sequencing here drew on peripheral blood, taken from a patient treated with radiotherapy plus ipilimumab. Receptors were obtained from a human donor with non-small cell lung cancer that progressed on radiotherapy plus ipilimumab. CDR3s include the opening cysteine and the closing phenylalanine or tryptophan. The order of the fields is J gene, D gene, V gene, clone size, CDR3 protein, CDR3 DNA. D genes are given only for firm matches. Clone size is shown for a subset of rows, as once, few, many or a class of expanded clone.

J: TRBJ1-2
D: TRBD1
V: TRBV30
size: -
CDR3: CAWSVWDRQDYTF
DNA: TGTGCCTGGAGTGTCTGGGACAGACAGGACTACACCTTC

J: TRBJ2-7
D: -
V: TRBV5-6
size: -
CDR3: CASSFAGEQYF
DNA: TGTGCCAGCAGCTTTGCGGGCGAGCAGTACTTC

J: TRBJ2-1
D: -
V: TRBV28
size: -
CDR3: CASSPGQEQFF
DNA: TGTGCCAGCAGCCCAGGACAGGAGCAGTTCTTC

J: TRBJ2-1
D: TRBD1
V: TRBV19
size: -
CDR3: CASTPGGQGFNEQFF
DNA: TGTGCCAGTACCCCTGGGGGACAGGGTTTCAATGAGCAGTTCTTC

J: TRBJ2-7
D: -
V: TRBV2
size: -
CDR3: CASSDYLTYEQYF
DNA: TGTGCCAGCAGTGACTACCTAACCTACGAGCAGTACTTC

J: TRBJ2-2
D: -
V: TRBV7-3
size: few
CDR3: CASSLTGQVEGELFF
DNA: TGTGCCAGCAGCTTAACAGGCCAAGTGGAGGGGGAGCTGTTTTTT

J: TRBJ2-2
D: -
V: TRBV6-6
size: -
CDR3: CASSYSMNTGELFF
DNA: TGTGCCAGCAGTTACTCGATGAACACCGGGGAGCTGTTTTTT

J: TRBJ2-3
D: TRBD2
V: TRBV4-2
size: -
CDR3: CASSQEGILAGEADTQYF
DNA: TGTGCCAGCAGCCAAGAGGGTATCTTAGCGGGAGAGGCAGATACGCAGTATTTT

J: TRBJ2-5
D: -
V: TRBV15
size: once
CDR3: CATSRVASWKETQYF
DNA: TGTGCCACCAGCAGAGTGGCTAGCTGGAAAGAGACCCAGTACTTC

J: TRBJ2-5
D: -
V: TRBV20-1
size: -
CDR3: CSASQETQYF
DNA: TGCAGTGCTAGCCAAGAGACCCAGTACTTC

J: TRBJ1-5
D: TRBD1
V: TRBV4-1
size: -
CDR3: CASSQAQGTRNQPQHF
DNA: TGCGCCAGCAGCCAAGCACAGGGGACCCGGAATCAGCCCCAGCATTTT

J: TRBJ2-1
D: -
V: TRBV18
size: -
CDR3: CASSDLDHQMDEQFF
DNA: TGTGCCAGCTCAGACCTGGACCATCAGATGGATGAGCAGTTCTTC

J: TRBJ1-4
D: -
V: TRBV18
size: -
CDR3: CASSLGGPGLDEKLFF
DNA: TGTGCCAGCTCACTCGGTGGACCCGGCCTCGATGAAAAACTGTTTTTT

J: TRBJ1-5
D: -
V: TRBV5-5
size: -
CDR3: CASSLAGPSNQPQHF
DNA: TGTGCCAGCAGCTTGGCAGGGCCTAGCAATCAGCCCCAGCATTTT

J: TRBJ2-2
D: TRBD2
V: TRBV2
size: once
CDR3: CASRAGGATGELFF
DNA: TGTGCCAGCAGGGCGGGGGGCGCGACCGGGGAGCTGTTTTTT

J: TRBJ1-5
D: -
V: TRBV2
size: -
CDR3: CASSEGRSNQPQHF
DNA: TGTGCCAGCAGTGAAGGGAGAAGCAATCAGCCCCAGCATTTT